Below are 22 T cell receptor beta chains sequenced from a single sample in a study of blood T cell repertoires in COVID-19. The protocol was immunoSEQ multiplex PCR, while the TCRdb copy is restricted to in-frame clones and leaves out a portion. This table has 200,000 to 300,000 clones, roughly 81% appearing once. The material sequenced was peripheral blood. Source of these receptors: a woman older than 75 with COVID-19, enrolled during active disease.

The J gene is TRBJ1-2, the V gene TRBV12-3 or TRBV12-4, with unresolved D. The CDR3 runs 13 residues. V was trimmed by 6 bases and J by 2 bases, leaving 10 bases between them. The CDR3 sequence: CASRLTRNYGYTF. The CDR3 bases are TGTGCCAGCAGACTAACACGCAACTATGGCTACACCTTC.

This clone was recorded a few times. The chain joins TRBV7-9 to TRBJ1-2, with 11 bases fitting TRBD1. CDR1 and CDR2 from the germline V gene are SEHNR and FQNEAQ (reference sequence). Losses at the gene ends were 3 bases for V and 7 bases for J; bases not matched to a gene: 7. The CDR3 spans 15 residues. CDR3: CASSFGTGGGGGYTF. In DNA form, the CDR3 reads TGTGCCAGCAGCTTCGGGACAGGGGGAGGTGGTGGCTACACCTTC. Full variable domain (outside the CDR3, taken from reference TRBV7-9 and TRBJ1-2): DTGVSQNPRHKITKRGQNVTFRCDPISEHNRLYWYRQTLGQGPEFLTYFQNEAQLEKSRLLSDRFSAERPKGSFSTLEIQRTEQGDSAMYLCASSFGTGGGGGYTFGSGTRLTVV.

The chain employs TRBV5-6 and TRBJ1-1, with TRBD1 as a possible D gene (5 bases). Germline V gives CDR1 SGHDT, CDR2 YYEEEE. This CDR3 contains 14 residues. Trimming shortened V by 4 bases and J by 3 bases, and 13 bases separated the two germline ends. CDR3 DNA: TGTGCCAGCAGCCCTCCTCAGGGATACACTGAAGCTTTCTTT. It translates to CASSPPQGYTEAFF.

The chain carries TRBV6-5 and TRBJ2-6; TRBD2 might be the D (5 bases). The CDR3 runs 15 residues. V was cut by 2 bases and J by 2 bases, with 7 bases left in between. Per germline, CDR1 MNHEY and CDR2 SVGAGI. The CDR3: CASSYREAGANVLTF. The CDR3 bases are TGTGCCAGCAGTTACCGGGAAGCTGGGGCCAACGTCCTGACTTTC.

The chain's CDR3 is CASSLAGVGRGNEQFF. The CDR3 DNA sequence: TGTGCCAGCAGCTTAGCCGGAGTCGGGAGGGGGAATGAGCAGTTCTTC. The rearrangement uses TRBV11-2 and TRBJ2-1; 8 bases are a match to TRBD2. The CDR3 sequence is 16 residues long. The germline gives CDR1 SGHAT, CDR2 FQNNGV. Losses at the gene ends were 1 base for V and 7 bases for J; bases not matched to a gene: 9.

V is TRBV3-1 (or the pseudogene TRBV3-2) and J is TRBJ1-1, with D maybe TRBD1 (6 bases). The length of the CDR3 is 13 residues. In germline, CDR1 is LGHDT, CDR2 YNNKEL (reference sequence). The V and J ends lost 6 bases and 2 bases respectively, with 10 bases between them. The chain's CDR3 is CASRTGGNTEAFF. The CDR3 DNA reads as TGTGCCAGCAGAACGGGGGGCAACACTGAAGCTTTCTTT.

V gene TRBV25-1 combines with J gene TRBJ1-6; 7 bases fit TRBD1. Germline V CDR1 and CDR2: MGHDK, SYGVNS. The V gene end was trimmed by 4 bases and the J gene end by 13 bases; junction bases not matched to a gene: 10. The CDR3 is 14 amino acids. CDR3 coding DNA: TGTGCCAGCAGTGCAGGGACAGCGAGACATCCCCTCCACTTT. Its translation: CASSAGTARHPLHF.

V and J are TRBV5-1 and TRBJ1-6, with 8 bases matching TRBD1. The CDR3 spans 14 residues. Trimming took 2 bases from V and 5 from J; bases not matched to a gene: 0. Germline V gives CDR1 SGHRS, CDR2 YFSETQ. The CDR3 region is CASSLQGDNSPLHF. The CDR3 coding sequence is TGCGCCAGCAGCTTACAGGGGGATAATTCACCCCTCCACTTT.

The chain employs TRBV3-1 (or the pseudogene TRBV3-2) and TRBJ2-7, with 9 bases aligning to TRBD2. The germline gives CDR1 LGHDT, CDR2 YNNKEL (reference sequence). The junction had 5 bases not matched to a gene; V was cut back by 3 bases and J by 5 bases. CDR3 length equals 14 residues. CDR3: CASSHGLAKNEQYF. The CDR3 DNA sequence: TGTGCCAGCAGCCACGGACTAGCGAAGAACGAGCAGTACTTC.

The rearrangement joins TRBV5-4 to TRBJ1-5; TRBD1 matches at 7 bases. Germline V gene sequence: CDR1 SGHNT, CDR2 YYREEE (reference sequence). This CDR3 spans 14 amino acids. The V and J ends lost 4 bases and 3 bases, in that order; junction bases with no gene match: 4. CDR3 sequence (DNA): TGTGCCAGCAGCCCAGGGGGGTCCAATCAGCCCCAGCATTTT. Protein product: CASSPGGSNQPQHF. Looking up the rest from reference TRBV5-4 and TRBJ1-5 gives the full variable domain: ETGVTQSPTHLIKTRGQQVTLRCSSQSGHNTVSWYQQALGQGPQFIFQYYREEENGRGNFPPRFSGLQFPNYSSELNVNALELDDSALYLCASSPGGSNQPQHFGDGTRLSIL.

A single count supports this clone. The CDR3 protein is CASSVGQGAGGTEAFF. The CDR3 DNA follows: TGTGCCAGCAGCGTAGGGCAGGGGGCTGGAGGCACTGAAGCTTTCTTT. The rearrangement joins TRBV9 to TRBJ1-1, with TRBD1 matching over 8 bases. The CDR3 loop spans 16 amino acids. The trim removed 0 bases at V and 4 bases at J, leaving 8 bases unmatched. Germline CDR1 reads SGDLS; CDR2 reads YYNGEE.

The chain couples TRBV6-5 to TRBJ1-3, with 9 bases that match TRBD1. The CDR3 is 14 amino acids. Germline V gene data show CDR1 as MNHEY and CDR2 as SVGAGI. Germline trimming cut 5 bases from V and 2 bases from J; bases unmatched to any gene: 1. The CDR3 nucleotides read TGTGCCAGCAGTAGGGACAGGGCTGGAAACACCATATATTTT. Translating it yields CASSRDRAGNTIYF.

The chain is built from TRBV18 and TRBJ2-7, with 8 nucleotides matching TRBD1. Germline-derived CDR1 and CDR2 are KGHSH and LQKENI. The junction had 1 base not matched to a gene; V was cut back by 3 bases and J by 3 bases. The CDR3 has 13 amino acids. CDR3 sequence (DNA): TGTGCCAGCTCACCGGGACAGGACTACGAGCAGTACTTC. Residues: CASSPGQDYEQYF. Variable domain in full (rest from reference TRBV18 and TRBJ2-7): NAGVMQNPRHLVRRRGQEARLRCSPMKGHSHVYWYRQLPEEGLKFMVYLQKENIIDESGMPKERFSAEFPKEGPSILRIQQVVRGDSAAYFCASSPGQDYEQYFGPGTRLTVT.

The V and J genes are TRBV6-5 and TRBJ2-3, with TRBD2 as a possible D gene (6 bases). Looked up from germline, CDR1 is MNHEY and CDR2 is SVGAGI. CDR3 length: 15 amino acids. V was pared by 8 bases and J by 0 bases, with 15 bases between. The CDR3 DNA reads TGTGCCAGCCACGGGCGGGGCCCTAGCACAGATACGCAGTATTTT. Protein: CASHGRGPSTDTQYF.

The V and J genes are TRBV4-1 and TRBJ1-1; D gene uncertain. The CDR3 runs 14 residues. With 0 bases removed from V and 1 base from J, the gap between germline ends came to 6 bases. Germline V gene sequence: CDR1 MGHRA, CDR2 YSYEKL. DNA of the CDR3: TGCGCCAGCAGCCAAGATACAGCGAACACTGAAGCTTTCTTT. Encoded protein: CASSQDTANTEAFF.

This clone has a handful of counts. CDR3 loop: CASSLAGDRAYGYTF. The CDR3 nucleotides are TGTGCCAGCAGCTTGGCCGGGGACAGGGCCTATGGCTACACCTTC. The V call is TRBV5-4, the J call TRBJ1-2; 9 nucleotides match TRBD1. The ends lost 0 bases at V and 4 bases at J; junction bases unmatched: 4. Germline V gives CDR1 SGHNT, CDR2 YYREEE (reference sequence). CDR3 length equals 15 residues.

In nucleotides, the CDR3 is TGTGCCAGCACCCACATTGGGAGCTCCTACAATGAGCAGTTCTTC. Its translation is CASTHIGSSYNEQFF. This rearrangement joins TRBV11-2 to TRBJ2-1; TRBD2 is a possible D gene (5 bases). Trimming cost V 7 bases and J 0 bases, with 13 bases left between them. The CDR3 loop spans 15 amino acids. CDR1 is SGHAT and CDR2 is FQNNGV in the germline V gene.

This chain links TRBV28 with TRBJ1-1; D unclear. Deletions cut 5 bases from V and 2 bases from J, with 18 bases between. CDR1 and CDR2 (germline): MDHEN, SYDVKM. The CDR3 is made up of 16 amino acids. In DNA, the CDR3 is TGTGCCAGCAGTATTACCCTGTGGCAGGCCAACACTGAAGCTTTCTTT. It specifies CASSITLWQANTEAFF.

The chain is built from TRBV30 and TRBJ1-6, with D possibly TRBD1 on 5 matching bases. Germline V gene sequence: CDR1 GTSNPN, CDR2 SVGIG (reference sequence). The CDR3 has 13 amino acids. With 5 bases removed from V and 5 bases from J, the gap between germline ends came to 10 bases. CDR3 sequence reads: CAWGTQNNSPLHF. CDR3 nucleotide sequence: TGTGCCTGGGGGACTCAGAATAATTCACCCCTCCACTTT.

V and J are TRBV30 and TRBJ1-6; perhaps TRBD1 as D (5 bases). Germline V gene lookup returns CDR1 GTSNPN and CDR2 SVGIG (reference sequence). The V gene lost 3 bases and the J gene lost 6 bases, with 12 bases spanning the gap. CDR3 length: 14 amino acids. The CDR3 DNA follows: TGTGCCTGGAGACAGACAGACCCTAATTCACCCCTCCACTTT. It yields the protein CAWRQTDPNSPLHF. The whole variable domain, remainder taken from reference TRBV30 and TRBJ1-6, is SQTIHQWPATLVQPVGSPLSLECTVEGTSNPNLYWYRQAAGRGLQLLFYSVGIGQISSEVPQNLSASRPQDRQFILSSKKLLLSDSGFYLCAWRQTDPNSPLHFGNGTRLTVT.

This clone was recorded a few times. V is TRBV7-2 and J is TRBJ2-7; 10 bases match TRBD1. The CDR3 has 16 residues. Trimming cost V 5 bases and J 4 bases; bases outside gene matches: 11. Germline V CDR1 and CDR2: SGHTA, FQGNSA. CDR3 nucleotides: TGTGCCAGCAGCCCCGCGACAGGGGGCCATGGTTACGAGCAGTACTTC. Its protein is CASSPATGGHGYEQYF.

The chain has TRBV5-4 and TRBJ2-5, with a weak D call TRBD1 (7 bases). This CDR3 region has 14 residues. Per the germline V gene, CDR1 is SGHNT and CDR2 is YYREEE (reference sequence). V was trimmed by 3 bases and J by 5 bases, leaving 14 bases between them. The CDR3 DNA is TGTGCCAGCAGCTCTCAACAGGGGAGGGAGACCCAGTACTTC. Residues: CASSSQQGRETQYF.